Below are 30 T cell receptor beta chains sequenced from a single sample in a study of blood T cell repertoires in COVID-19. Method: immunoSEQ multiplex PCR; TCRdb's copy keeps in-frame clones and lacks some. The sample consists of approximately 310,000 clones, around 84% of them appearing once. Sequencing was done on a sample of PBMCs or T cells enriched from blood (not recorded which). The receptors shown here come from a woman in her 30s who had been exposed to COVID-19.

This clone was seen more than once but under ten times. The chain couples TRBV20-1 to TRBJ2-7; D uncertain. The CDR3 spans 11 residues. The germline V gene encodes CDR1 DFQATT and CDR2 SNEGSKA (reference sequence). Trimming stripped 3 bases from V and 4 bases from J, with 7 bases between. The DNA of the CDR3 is TGCAGTGCTAGTCCGGGTTACGAGCAGTACTTC. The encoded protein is CSASPGYEQYF.

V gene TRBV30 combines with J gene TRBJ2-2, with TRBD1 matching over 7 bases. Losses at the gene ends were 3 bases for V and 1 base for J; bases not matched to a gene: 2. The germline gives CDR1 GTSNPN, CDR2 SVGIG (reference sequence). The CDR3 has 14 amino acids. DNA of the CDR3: TGTGCCTGGAGGGGGACAGTGAACACCGGGGAGCTGTTTTTT. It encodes CAWRGTVNTGELFF.

The CDR3 bases are TGTGCCTGGGGAAGACAGGGGAGTCGGACTGAAGCTTTCTTT. It encodes CAWGRQGSRTEAFF. J is TRBJ1-1 and V is TRBV30, with 8 positions matching TRBD1. Germline V gives CDR1 GTSNPN, CDR2 SVGIG (reference sequence). The junction had 10 bases not matched to a gene; V was cut back by 5 bases and J by 5 bases. CDR3 length equals 14 residues.

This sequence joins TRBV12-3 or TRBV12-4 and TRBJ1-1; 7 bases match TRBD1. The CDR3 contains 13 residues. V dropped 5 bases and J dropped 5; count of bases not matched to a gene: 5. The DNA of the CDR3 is TGTGCCAGCAGTATCACAGGGGAAACTGAAGCTTTCTTT. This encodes CASSITGETEAFF.

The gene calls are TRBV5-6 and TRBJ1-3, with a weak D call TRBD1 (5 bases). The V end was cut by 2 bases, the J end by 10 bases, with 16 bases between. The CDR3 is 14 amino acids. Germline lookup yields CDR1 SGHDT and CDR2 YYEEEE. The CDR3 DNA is TGTGCCAGCAGCTTCGTCCGGGGGAAGGGAACCATATATTTT. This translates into CASSFVRGKGTIYF.

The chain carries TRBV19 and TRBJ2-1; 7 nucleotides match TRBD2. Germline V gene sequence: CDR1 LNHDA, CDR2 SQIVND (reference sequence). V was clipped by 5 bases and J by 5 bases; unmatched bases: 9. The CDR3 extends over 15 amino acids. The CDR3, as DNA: TGTGCCAGTAGTCCGCGGGCTAGCGGCAACAATGAGCAGTTCTTC. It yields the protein CASSPRASGNNEQFF.

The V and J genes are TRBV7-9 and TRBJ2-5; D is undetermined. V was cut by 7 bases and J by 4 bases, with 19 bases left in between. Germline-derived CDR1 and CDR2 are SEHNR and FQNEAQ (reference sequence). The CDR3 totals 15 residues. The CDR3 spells CASNSLGFTGETQYF. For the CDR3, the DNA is TGTGCCAGCAATTCTCTAGGATTTACGGGAGAGACCCAGTACTTC.

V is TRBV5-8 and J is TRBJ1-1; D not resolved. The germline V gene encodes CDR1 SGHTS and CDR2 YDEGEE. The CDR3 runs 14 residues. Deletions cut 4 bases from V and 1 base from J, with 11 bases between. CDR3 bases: TGTGCCAGCAGCCGAAAAAACAGGAACACTGAAGCTTTCTTT. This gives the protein CASSRKNRNTEAFF.

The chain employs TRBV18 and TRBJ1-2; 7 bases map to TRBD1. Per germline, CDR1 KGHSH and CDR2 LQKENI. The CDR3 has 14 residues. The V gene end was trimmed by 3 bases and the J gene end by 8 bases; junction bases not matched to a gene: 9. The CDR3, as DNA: TGTGCCAGCTCACCCAGCGACAGGGATATAGGCTACACCTTC. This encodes CASSPSDRDIGYTF.

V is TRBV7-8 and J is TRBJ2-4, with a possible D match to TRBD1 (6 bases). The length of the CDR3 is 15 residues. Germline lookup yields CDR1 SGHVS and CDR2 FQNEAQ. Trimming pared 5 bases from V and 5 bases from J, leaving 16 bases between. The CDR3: CASSRGRQGQNIQYF. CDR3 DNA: TGTGCCAGCAGCCGAGGGCGGCAGGGGCAAAACATTCAGTACTTC.

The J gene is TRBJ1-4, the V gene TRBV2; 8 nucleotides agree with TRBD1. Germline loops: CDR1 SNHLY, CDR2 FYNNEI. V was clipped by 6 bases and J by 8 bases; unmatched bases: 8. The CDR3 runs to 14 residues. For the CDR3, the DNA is TGTGCCAGCAGGCTGACCTGGGACAGGGAAAAACTGTTTTTT. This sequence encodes CASRLTWDREKLFF.

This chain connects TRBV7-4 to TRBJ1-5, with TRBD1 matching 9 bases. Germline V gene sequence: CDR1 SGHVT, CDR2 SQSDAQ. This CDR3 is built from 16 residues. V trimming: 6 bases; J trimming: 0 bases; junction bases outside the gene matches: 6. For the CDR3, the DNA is TGTGCCAGCAGGGGGACAGGGCAGCATAGCAATCAGCCCCAGCATTTT. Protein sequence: CASRGTGQHSNQPQHF.

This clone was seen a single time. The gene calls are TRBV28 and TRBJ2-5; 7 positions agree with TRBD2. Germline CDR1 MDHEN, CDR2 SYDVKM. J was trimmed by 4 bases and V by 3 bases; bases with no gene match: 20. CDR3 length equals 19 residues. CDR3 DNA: TGTGCCAGCAGTTTTAACCAATCCTCCCGAGCGGGGTCGGTAGAGACCCAGTACTTC. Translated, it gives CASSFNQSSRAGSVETQYF.

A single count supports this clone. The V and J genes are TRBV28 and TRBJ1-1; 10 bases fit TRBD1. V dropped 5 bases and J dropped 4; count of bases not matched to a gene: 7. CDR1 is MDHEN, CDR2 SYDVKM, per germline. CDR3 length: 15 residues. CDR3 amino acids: CASSGRDRGITEAFF. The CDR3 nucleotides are TGTGCCAGCAGTGGCCGGGACAGGGGTATCACTGAAGCTTTCTTT.

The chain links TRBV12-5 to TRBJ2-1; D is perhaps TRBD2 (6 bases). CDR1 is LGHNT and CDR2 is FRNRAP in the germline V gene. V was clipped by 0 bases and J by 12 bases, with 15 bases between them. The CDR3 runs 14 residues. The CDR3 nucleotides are TGTGCTAGTGGTTTGGTCCAACTAGCTGGGGTGCAGTTCTTC. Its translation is CASGLVQLAGVQFF.

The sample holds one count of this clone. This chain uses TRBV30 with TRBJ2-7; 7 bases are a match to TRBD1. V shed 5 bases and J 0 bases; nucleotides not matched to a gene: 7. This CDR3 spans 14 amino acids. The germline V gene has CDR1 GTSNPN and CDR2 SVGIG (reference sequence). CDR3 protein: CAWDSRGHSYEQYF. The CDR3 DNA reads TGTGCCTGGGATTCAAGGGGGCACTCCTACGAGCAGTACTTC.

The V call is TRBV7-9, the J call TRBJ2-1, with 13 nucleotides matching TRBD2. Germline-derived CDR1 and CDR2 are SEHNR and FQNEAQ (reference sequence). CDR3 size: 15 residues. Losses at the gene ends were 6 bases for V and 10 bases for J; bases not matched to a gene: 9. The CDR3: CASSNSGLAGVEQFF. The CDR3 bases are TGTGCCAGCAGTAATAGTGGACTAGCGGGGGTAGAGCAGTTCTTC.

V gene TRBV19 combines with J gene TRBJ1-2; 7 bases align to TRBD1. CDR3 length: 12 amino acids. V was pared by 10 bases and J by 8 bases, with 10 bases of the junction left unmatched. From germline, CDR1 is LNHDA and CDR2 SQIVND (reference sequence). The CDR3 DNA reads TGTGCCATCGAGACAGGGAGACAGGGCTACACCTTC. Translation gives CAIETGRQGYTF.

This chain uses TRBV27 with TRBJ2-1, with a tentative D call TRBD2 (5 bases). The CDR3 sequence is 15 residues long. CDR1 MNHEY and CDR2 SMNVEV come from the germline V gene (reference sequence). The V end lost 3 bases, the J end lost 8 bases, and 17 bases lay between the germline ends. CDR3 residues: CASSLVLVSVDEQFF. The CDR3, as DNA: TGTGCCAGCAGTTTGGTACTAGTAAGTGTCGATGAGCAGTTCTTC.

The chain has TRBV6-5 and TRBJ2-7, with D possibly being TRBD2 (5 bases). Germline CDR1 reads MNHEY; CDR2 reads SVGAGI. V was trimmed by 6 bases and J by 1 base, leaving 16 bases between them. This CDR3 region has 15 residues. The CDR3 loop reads CASRNRGDRSYEQYF. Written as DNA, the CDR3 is TGTGCCAGCAGAAACCGGGGAGATCGGTCCTACGAGCAGTACTTC.

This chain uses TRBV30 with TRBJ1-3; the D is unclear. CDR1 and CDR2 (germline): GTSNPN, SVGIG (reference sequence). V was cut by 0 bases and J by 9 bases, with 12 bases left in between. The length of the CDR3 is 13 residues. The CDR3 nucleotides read TGTGCCTGGAGTGTCTCGGGGAGAGGCACCATATATTTT. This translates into CAWSVSGRGTIYF.

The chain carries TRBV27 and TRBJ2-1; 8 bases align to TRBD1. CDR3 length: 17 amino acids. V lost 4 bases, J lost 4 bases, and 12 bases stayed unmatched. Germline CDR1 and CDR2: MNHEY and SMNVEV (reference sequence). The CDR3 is CASSSSLTGALYNEQFF. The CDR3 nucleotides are TGTGCCAGCAGTTCCTCTTTGACAGGGGCGTTATACAATGAGCAGTTCTTC.

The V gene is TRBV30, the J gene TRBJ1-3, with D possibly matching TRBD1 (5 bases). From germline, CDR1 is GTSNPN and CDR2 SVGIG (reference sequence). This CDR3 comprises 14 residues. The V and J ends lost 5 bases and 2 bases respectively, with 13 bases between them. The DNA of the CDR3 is TGTGCCTGGGCCCACGGGGGGGCTGGAAACACCATATATTTT. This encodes CAWAHGGAGNTIYF.

CDR3 loop: CASSLPPGQQETQYF. The DNA for the CDR3 is TGTGCCAGCAGCTTACCCCCGGGACAGCAAGAGACCCAGTACTTC. The chain recombines TRBV7-9 with TRBJ2-5, with 7 bases matching TRBD1. V gave up 2 bases and J gave up 2 bases; unmatched junction bases: 5. This CDR3 is built from 15 residues. The germline gives CDR1 SEHNR, CDR2 FQNEAQ (reference sequence).

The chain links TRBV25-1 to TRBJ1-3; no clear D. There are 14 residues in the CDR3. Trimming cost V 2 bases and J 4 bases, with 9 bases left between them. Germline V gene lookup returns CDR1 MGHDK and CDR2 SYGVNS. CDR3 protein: CASSEVATGNTIYF. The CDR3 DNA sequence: TGTGCCAGCAGTGAAGTTGCGACAGGAAACACCATATATTTT.

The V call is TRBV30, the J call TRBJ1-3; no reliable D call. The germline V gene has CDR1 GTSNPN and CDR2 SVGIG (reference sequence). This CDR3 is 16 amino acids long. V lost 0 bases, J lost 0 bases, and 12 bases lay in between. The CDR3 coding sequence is TGTGCCTGGAGTGTACGAGACAACCTCTCTGGAAACACCATATATTTT. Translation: CAWSVRDNLSGNTIYF.

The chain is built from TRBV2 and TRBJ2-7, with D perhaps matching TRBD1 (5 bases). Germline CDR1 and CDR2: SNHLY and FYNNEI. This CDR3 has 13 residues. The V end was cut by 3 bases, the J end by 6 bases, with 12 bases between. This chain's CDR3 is CASSDGQGGEQYF. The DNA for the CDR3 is TGTGCCAGCAGTGACGGGCAGGGCGGCGAGCAGTACTTC. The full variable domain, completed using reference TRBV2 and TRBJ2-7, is EPEVTQTPSHQVTQMGQEVILRCVPISNHLYFYWYRQILGQKVEFLVSFYNNEISEKSEIFDDQFSVERPDGSNFTLKIRSTKLEDSAMYFCASSDGQGGEQYFGPGTRLTVT.

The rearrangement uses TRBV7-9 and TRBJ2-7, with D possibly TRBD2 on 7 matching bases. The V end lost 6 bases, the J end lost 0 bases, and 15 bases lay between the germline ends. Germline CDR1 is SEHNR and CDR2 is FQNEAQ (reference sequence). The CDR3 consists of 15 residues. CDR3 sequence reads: CASRIDGGLSYEQYF. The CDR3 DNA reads TGTGCCAGCAGGATAGACGGGGGGCTCTCCTACGAGCAGTACTTC.

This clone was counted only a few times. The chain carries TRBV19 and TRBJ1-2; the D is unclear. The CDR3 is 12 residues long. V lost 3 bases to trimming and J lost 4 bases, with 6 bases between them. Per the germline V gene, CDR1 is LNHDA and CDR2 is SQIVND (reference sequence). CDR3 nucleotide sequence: TGTGCCAGTAGTATGAGTCGCTATGGCTACACCTTC. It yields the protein CASSMSRYGYTF.

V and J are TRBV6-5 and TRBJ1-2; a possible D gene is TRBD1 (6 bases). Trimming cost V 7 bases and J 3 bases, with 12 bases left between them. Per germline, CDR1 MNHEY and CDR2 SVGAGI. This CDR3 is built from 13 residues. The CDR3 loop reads CASTPGVYYGYTF. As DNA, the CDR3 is TGTGCCAGCACCCCAGGGGTCTACTATGGCTACACCTTC.